Following are 10 T cell receptor beta chains from one sample sequenced in a study of cytomegalovirus exposure and HLA in healthy donors (dated by TCRdb to about 2017). Library method: the immunoSEQ multiplex PCR assay. A mixture of 60 forward primers for TCR Vbeta segments and 13 reverse primers for TCR Jbeta segments was used in the multiplex PCR. TCRdb stores this immuneACCESS table with in-frame sequences only. Part of the clones is absent; in the studies checked, under half of the shortfall reflects unresolved V genes, and no reason is known for the rest. This sample has over 150,000 clones in its table, and about four fifths of those were observed once. Jointly, the top ten make up roughly 7.4% of the sample. The sequenced sample was PBMCs. The receptor set was obtained from a male donor in good health and CMV-seropositive.

This clone was detected a few times. This CDR3 reads CASSLSIGGSGNTIYF. The CDR3, as DNA: TGTGCCAGCAGCCTCTCCATTGGCGGCTCTGGAAACACCATATATTTT. The gene calls are TRBV5-5 and TRBJ1-3; D is undetermined. There are 16 residues in the CDR3. Trimming took 4 bases from V and 0 from J, leaving 14 bases between them. CDR1 and CDR2 from the germline V gene are SGHKS and YYEKEE (reference sequence).

V gene TRBV25-1 combines with J gene TRBJ1-1, with 7 bases identical to TRBD1. This CDR3 is built from 13 residues. Losses at the gene ends were 8 bases for V and 0 bases for J; bases not matched to a gene: 3. Germline V gene sequence: CDR1 MGHDK, CDR2 SYGVNS. The CDR3 DNA reads TGTGCCAGCGGGGGGACAGTGAACACTGAAGCTTTCTTT. Translating gives CASGGTVNTEAFF.

The chain carries TRBV2 and TRBJ1-6; 10 nucleotides match TRBD1. CDR1 is SNHLY, CDR2 FYNNEI, per germline. CDR3 length: 15 amino acids. The V and J ends lost 7 bases and 7 bases, in that order; junction bases with no gene match: 7. CDR3 DNA: TGTGCCAGCACCCGTGGGACAGGGGTGAATTCACCCCTCCACTTT. This codes for CASTRGTGVNSPLHF.

J is TRBJ1-1 and V is TRBV11-2, with TRBD1 as a possible D gene (5 bases). V was cut by 2 bases and J by 3 bases, with 10 bases left in between. The CDR3 consists of 14 residues. Germline V CDR1 and CDR2: SGHAT, FQNNGV. Written as DNA, the CDR3 is TGTGCCAGCAGCTTACAAGGCAGGGACACTGAAGCTTTCTTT. Residues: CASSLQGRDTEAFF.

The rearrangement joins TRBV11-2 to TRBJ1-1; D may be TRBD1 (6 bases). Trimming cost V 5 bases and J 0 bases, with 13 bases left between them. Germline CDR1 and CDR2: SGHAT and FQNNGV. The CDR3 contains 15 residues. The CDR3 DNA reads TGTGCCAGCAGCCCAAGCGGACAGTTGAACACTGAAGCTTTCTTT. This codes for CASSPSGQLNTEAFF.

The chain links TRBV9 to TRBJ2-2; possible D gene TRBD2, 5 bases. The CDR3 is 15 residues long. Per the germline V gene, CDR1 is SGDLS and CDR2 is YYNGEE. V was shortened by 0 bases and J by 5 bases, with 11 bases between the two germline ends. CDR3 coding DNA: TGTGCCAGCAGCGTAGATGGGAGACTTACCGGGGAGCTGTTTTTT. Translation: CASSVDGRLTGELFF.

This clone was observed a few times. The rearrangement joins TRBV5-1 to TRBJ1-1, with 7 bases fitting TRBD1. Germline V gene data show CDR1 as SGHRS and CDR2 as YFSETQ. V shed 0 bases and J 4 bases; nucleotides not matched to a gene: 3. The CDR3 is made up of 14 amino acids. The CDR3 sequence is CASSLGQGGTEAFF. The CDR3 DNA sequence: TGCGCCAGCAGCTTGGGGCAGGGGGGCACTGAAGCTTTCTTT.

The V and J genes are TRBV6-6 and TRBJ1-1, with D hard to call. Germline CDR1 is MNHNY and CDR2 is SVGAGI (reference sequence). V was clipped by 0 bases and J by 4 bases, with 15 bases between them. The CDR3 runs 16 residues. CDR3 sequence reads: CASSYSTMGSGTEAFF. In DNA, the CDR3 is TGTGCCAGCAGTTACTCGACAATGGGCTCAGGCACTGAAGCTTTCTTT.

The chain recombines TRBV19 with TRBJ2-2; weak D call: TRBD1 (5 bases). Germline V gene data show CDR1 as LNHDA and CDR2 as SQIVND (reference sequence). The CDR3 spans 12 residues. V was cut by 6 bases and J by 3 bases, with 5 bases left in between. The CDR3 DNA reads as TGTGCCAGTAGAGGGGACACCGGGGAGCTGTTTTTT. It specifies CASRGDTGELFF.

Turning to this clone: Distinct nucleotide sequences in the sample also encode this CDR3. The J gene is TRBJ2-7, the V gene TRBV19, with D perhaps matching TRBD1 (5 bases). Germline V gives CDR1 LNHDA, CDR2 SQIVND (reference sequence). The germline V and J ends were trimmed by 1 base and 2 bases, with 6 bases remaining between them. The CDR3 covers 13 residues. The CDR3 sequence is CASSIATAYEQYF. CDR3 DNA sequence: TGTGCCAGTAGTATAGCGACAGCCTACGAGCAGTACTTC.